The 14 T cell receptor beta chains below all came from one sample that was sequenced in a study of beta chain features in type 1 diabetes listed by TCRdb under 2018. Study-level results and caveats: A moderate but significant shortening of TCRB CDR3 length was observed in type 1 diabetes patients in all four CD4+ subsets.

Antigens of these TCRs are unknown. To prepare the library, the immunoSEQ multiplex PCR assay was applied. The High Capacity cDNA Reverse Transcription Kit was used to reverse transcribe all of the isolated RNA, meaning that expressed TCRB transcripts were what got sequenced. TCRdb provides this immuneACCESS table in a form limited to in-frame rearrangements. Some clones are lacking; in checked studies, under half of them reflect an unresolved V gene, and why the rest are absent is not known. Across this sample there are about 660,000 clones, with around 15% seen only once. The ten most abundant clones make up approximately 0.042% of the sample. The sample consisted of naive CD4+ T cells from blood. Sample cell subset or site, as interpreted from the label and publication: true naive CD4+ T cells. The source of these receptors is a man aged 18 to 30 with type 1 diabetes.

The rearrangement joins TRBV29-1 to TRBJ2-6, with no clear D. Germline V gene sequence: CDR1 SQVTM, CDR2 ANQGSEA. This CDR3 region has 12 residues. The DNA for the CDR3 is TGCGCATGGATCTCTGGGGCCAACGTCCTGACTTTC. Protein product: CAWISGANVLTF.

The CDR3 loop is CASSFTTGSQETQYF. In DNA form, the CDR3 reads TGTGCCAGCAGCTTTACGACAGGGAGCCAAGAGACCCAGTACTTC. The V call is TRBV11-2, the J call TRBJ2-5, with 7 bases matching TRBD1. The V gene end was trimmed by 3 bases and the J gene end by 1 base; junction bases not matched to a gene: 5. CDR3 length equals 15 residues. Per germline, CDR1 SGHAT and CDR2 FQNNGV.

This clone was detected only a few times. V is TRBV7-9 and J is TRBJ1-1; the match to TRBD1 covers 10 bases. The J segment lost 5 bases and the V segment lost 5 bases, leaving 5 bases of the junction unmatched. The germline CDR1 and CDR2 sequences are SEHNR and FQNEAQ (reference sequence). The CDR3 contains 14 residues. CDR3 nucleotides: TGTGCCAGCAGCCCACCGGGACAGGGGACTGAAGCTTTCTTT. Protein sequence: CASSPPGQGTEAFF.

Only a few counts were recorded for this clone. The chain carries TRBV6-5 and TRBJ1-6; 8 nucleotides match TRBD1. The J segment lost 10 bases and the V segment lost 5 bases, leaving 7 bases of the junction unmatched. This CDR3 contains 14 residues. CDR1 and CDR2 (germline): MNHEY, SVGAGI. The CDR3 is CASSRQGRASPLHF. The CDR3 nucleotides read TGTGCCAGCAGTCGACAGGGGAGAGCGTCACCCCTCCACTTT.

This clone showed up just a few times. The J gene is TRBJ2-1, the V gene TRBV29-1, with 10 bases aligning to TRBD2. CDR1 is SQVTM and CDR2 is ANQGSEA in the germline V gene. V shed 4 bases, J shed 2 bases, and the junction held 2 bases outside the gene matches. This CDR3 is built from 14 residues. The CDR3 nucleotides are TGCAGCGTTGTTAGCGGGAGGACCTACAATGAGCAGTTCTTC. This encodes CSVVSGRTYNEQFF.

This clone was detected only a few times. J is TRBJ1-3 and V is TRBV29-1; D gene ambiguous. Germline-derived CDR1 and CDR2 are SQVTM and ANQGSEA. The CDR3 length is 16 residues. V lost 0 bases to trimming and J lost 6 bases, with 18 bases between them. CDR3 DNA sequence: TGCAGCGTTGAAGATAATGTCGGGCAGGAGGTAAACACCATATATTTT. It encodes CSVEDNVGQEVNTIYF.

The CDR3 region is CASTRGTGELFF. CDR3 DNA: TGTGCCAGCACCCGGGGCACCGGGGAGCTGTTTTTT. The chain uses TRBV28 and TRBJ2-2; perhaps TRBD2 as D (5 bases). V lost 7 bases to trimming and J lost 4 bases, with 7 bases between them. This CDR3 comprises 12 residues. Germline V gives CDR1 MDHEN, CDR2 SYDVKM. Full variable domain (rest looked up from reference TRBV28 and TRBJ2-2): DVKVTQSSRYLVKRTGEKVFLECVQDMDHENMFWYRQDPGLGLRLIYFSYDVKMKEKGDIPEGYSVSREKKERFSLILESASTNQTSMYLCASTRGTGELFFGEGSRLTVL.

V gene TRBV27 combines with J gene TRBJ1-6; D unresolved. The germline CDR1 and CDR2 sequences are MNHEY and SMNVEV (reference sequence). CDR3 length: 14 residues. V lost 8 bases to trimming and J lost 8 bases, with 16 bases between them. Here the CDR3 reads CASVLFVGDSPLHF. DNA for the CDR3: TGTGCCAGCGTATTATTTGTCGGGGATTCACCCCTCCACTTT.

In DNA form, the CDR3 reads TGTGCCAGCAGCTTAGCGTCCCAGCGAGAGACCCAGTACTTC. Amino acid sequence: CASSLASQRETQYF. This chain connects TRBV7-9 to TRBJ2-5, with unresolved D. CDR3 length: 14 residues. The germline V gene encodes CDR1 SEHNR and CDR2 FQNEAQ (reference sequence). Trimming shortened V by 0 bases and J by 4 bases, and 9 bases separated the two germline ends.

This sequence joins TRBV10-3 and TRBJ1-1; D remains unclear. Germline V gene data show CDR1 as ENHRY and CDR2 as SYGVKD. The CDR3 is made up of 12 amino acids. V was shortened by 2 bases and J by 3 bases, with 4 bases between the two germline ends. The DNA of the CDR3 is TGTGCCATCAGTGAGAGGGACACTGAAGCTTTCTTT. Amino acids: CAISERDTEAFF.

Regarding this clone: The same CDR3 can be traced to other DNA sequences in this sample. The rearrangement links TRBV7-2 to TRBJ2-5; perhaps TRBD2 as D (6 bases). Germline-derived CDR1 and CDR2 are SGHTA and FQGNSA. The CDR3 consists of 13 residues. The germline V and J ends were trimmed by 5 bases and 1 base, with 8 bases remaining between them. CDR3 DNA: TGTGCCAGCAGCCCGGGACTCCAAGAGACCCAGTACTTC. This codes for CASSPGLQETQYF. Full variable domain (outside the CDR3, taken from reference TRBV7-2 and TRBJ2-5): GAGVSQSPSNKVTEKGKDVELRCDPISGHTALYWYRQSLGQGLEFLIYFQGNSAPDKSGLPSDRFSAERTGGSVSTLTIQRTQQEDSAVYLCASSPGLQETQYFGPGTRLLVL.

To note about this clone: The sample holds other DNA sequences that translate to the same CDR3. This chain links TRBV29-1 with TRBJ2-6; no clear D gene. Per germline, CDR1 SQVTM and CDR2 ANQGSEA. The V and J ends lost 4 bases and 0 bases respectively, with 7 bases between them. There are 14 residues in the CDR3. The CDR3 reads CSVGQASGANVLTF. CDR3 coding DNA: TGCAGCGTTGGCCAAGCCTCTGGGGCCAACGTCCTGACTTTC.

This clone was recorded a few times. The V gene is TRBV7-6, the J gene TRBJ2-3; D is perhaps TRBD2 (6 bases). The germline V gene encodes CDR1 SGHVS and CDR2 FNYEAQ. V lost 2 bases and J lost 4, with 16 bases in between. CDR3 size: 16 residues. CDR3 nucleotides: TGTGCCAGCAGCTTACGGAGGGCCGAACACTCAGATACGCAGTATTTT. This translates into CASSLRRAEHSDTQYF.

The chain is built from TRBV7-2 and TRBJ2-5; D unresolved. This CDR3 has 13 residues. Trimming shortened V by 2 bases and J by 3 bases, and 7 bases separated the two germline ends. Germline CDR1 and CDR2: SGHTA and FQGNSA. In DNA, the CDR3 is TGTGCCAGCAGCTTAAGGCAGAAAGAGACCCAGTACTTC. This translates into CASSLRQKETQYF.